Shown below are 23 T cell receptor beta chains from a single sample sequenced in a study of shared clonotypes between healthy human individuals. Naive-designated CD8 cells lacked CD45RO, were positively enriched for CCR7, and omitted terminally differentiated effector memory CD45RA+ cells. TCRdb's copy holds only in-frame clones and misses some; the assay was immunoSEQ multiplex PCR. The sample lists over 2 million clones, about 95% occurring once. The specimen was naive CD8+ T cells sorted from blood. These receptors originate from a young man in good health.

The chain recombines TRBV10-3 with TRBJ1-5; 7 bases are shared with TRBD1. The germline V gene encodes CDR1 ENHRY and CDR2 SYGVKD. With 4 bases clipped from V and 3 bases from J, the junction kept 9 bases outside the gene matches. There are 16 residues in the CDR3. The CDR3 region has the DNA TGTGCCATCAGTGGACAGGGAGGGGTTGACAATCAGCCCCAGCATTTT. This codes for CAISGQGGVDNQPQHF.

V and J are TRBV27 and TRBJ1-2, with D possibly matching TRBD1 (6 bases). The CDR3 is made up of 16 amino acids. V lost 5 bases and J 4 bases, leaving 20 bases between the germline ends. Germline loops: CDR1 MNHEY, CDR2 SMNVEV (reference sequence). The CDR3 DNA follows: TGTGCCAGCAGTCCCCGGGACAATATCTGGGCCTATGGCTACACCTTC. This gives the protein CASSPRDNIWAYGYTF.

This chain joins TRBV7-9 and TRBJ1-3, with D unresolved. Between the trimmed V and J ends, which lost 5 bases and 3 bases, there was a span of 17 bases. Germline CDR1 SEHNR, CDR2 FQNEAQ (reference sequence). CDR3 length: 16 amino acids. CDR3 protein: CASSLIRMDFGNTIYF. CDR3 DNA: TGTGCCAGCAGCCTAATCCGGATGGACTTTGGAAACACCATATATTTT. Full variable domain (rest looked up from reference TRBV7-9 and TRBJ1-3): DTGVSQNPRHKITKRGQNVTFRCDPISEHNRLYWYRQTLGQGPEFLTYFQNEAQLEKSRLLSDRFSAERPKGSFSTLEIQRTEQGDSAMYLCASSLIRMDFGNTIYFGEGSWLTVV.

The V and J genes are TRBV7-2 and TRBJ1-3; no clear D. This CDR3 has 15 residues. Germline lookup yields CDR1 SGHTA and CDR2 FQGNSA. V was trimmed by 2 bases and J by 8 bases, leaving 16 bases between them. This CDR3 reads CASSLREGFSDTIYF. CDR3 in DNA: TGTGCCAGCAGCTTAAGGGAGGGATTCTCGGACACCATATATTTT.

The genes are TRBV19 and TRBJ1-1; 7 bases are shared with TRBD1. This CDR3 is 12 amino acids long. Germline V gives CDR1 LNHDA, CDR2 SQIVND (reference sequence). The ends lost 3 bases at V and 10 bases at J; junction bases unmatched: 5. The CDR3 is CASSMDRPGAFF. The CDR3 DNA is TGTGCCAGTAGTATGGACAGGCCGGGAGCTTTCTTT.

As concerns this clone: The sample holds other DNA sequences that translate to the same CDR3. The genes are TRBV2 and TRBJ1-2; 9 positions agree with TRBD1. This CDR3 comprises 14 residues. From germline, CDR1 is SNHLY and CDR2 FYNNEI. With 4 bases clipped from V and 3 bases from J, the junction kept 3 bases outside the gene matches. This chain's CDR3 is CASSATGGDYGYTF. Written as DNA, the CDR3 is TGTGCCAGCAGTGCGACAGGGGGTGACTATGGCTACACCTTC.

The chain uses TRBV29-1 and TRBJ2-7; 7 bases agree with TRBD2. V shed 6 bases, J shed 5 bases, and the junction held 10 bases outside the gene matches. The CDR3 sequence is 13 residues long. Germline lookup yields CDR1 SQVTM and CDR2 ANQGSEA. For the CDR3, the DNA is TGCAGCGTGACCCTTGGACTAGTAGACGAGCAGTACTTC. This sequence encodes CSVTLGLVDEQYF.

The chain couples TRBV2 to TRBJ2-5, with 11 bases aligning to TRBD1. Per germline, CDR1 SNHLY and CDR2 FYNNEI. V was clipped by 6 bases and J by 5 bases; unmatched bases: 5. The length of the CDR3 is 14 residues. In DNA, the CDR3 is TGTGCCAGCAGCTGGGACAGGGGGTGGGAGACCCAGTACTTC. It translates to CASSWDRGWETQYF.

A word on this clone: Additional DNA sequences in this sample encode the identical CDR3. The J gene is TRBJ1-5, the V gene TRBV27, with D possibly TRBD1 on 5 matching bases. This CDR3 spans 14 amino acids. The V gene lost 6 bases and the J gene lost 1 base, with 10 bases spanning the gap. CDR1 is MNHEY, CDR2 SMNVEV, per germline (reference sequence). The CDR3 nucleotides are TGTGCCAGCAGCCAAGGGGTGAGCAATCAGCCCCAGCATTTT. This gives the protein CASSQGVSNQPQHF.

This chain joins TRBV13 and TRBJ1-2; 8 bases map to TRBD1. The CDR3 totals 17 residues. Germline CDR1 PRHDT, CDR2 FYEKMQ (reference sequence). J was trimmed by 1 base and V by 4 bases; bases with no gene match: 11. CDR3 sequence reads: CASSSDREKGFNYGYTF. Here the CDR3 DNA reads TGTGCCAGCAGCTCGGACAGGGAGAAAGGGTTTAACTATGGCTACACCTTC.

The CDR3 nucleotides read TGCGCCTGTGGAGAGAACACCGGGGAGCTGTTTTTT. Translated: CACGENTGELFF. V usage is TRBV10-1 and J usage is TRBJ2-2; no clear D gene. V lost 11 bases to trimming and J lost 1 base, with 8 bases between them. This CDR3 region has 12 residues. The germline CDR1 and CDR2 sequences are WNHNN and SYGVQD (reference sequence).

This chain uses TRBV5-8 with TRBJ1-2, with D uncertain. CDR3 length: 15 amino acids. Germline V gene data show CDR1 as SGHTS and CDR2 as YDEGEE. V gave up 6 bases and J gave up 4 bases, with 19 bases separating them. CDR3 DNA sequence: TGTGCCAGCACCCCCCGGGCAGGAACTAGCTATGGCTACACCTTC. Its translation is CASTPRAGTSYGYTF.

The J gene is TRBJ1-3, the V gene TRBV11-2; D remains ambiguous. Germline V gives CDR1 SGHAT, CDR2 FQNNGV. V lost 5 bases, J lost 4 bases, and 6 bases lay in between. The CDR3 is made up of 12 amino acids. CDR3 nucleotide sequence: TGTGCCAGCAGCCCAGCCGGAAACACCATATATTTT. Encoded protein: CASSPAGNTIYF.

This chain uses TRBV9 with TRBJ1-4, with D uncertain. Germline V gene sequence: CDR1 SGDLS, CDR2 YYNGEE. The ends were cut back, 0 bases at V and 4 bases at J, with 4 bases in the middle. There are 13 residues in the CDR3. The chain's CDR3 is CASSVGNNEKLFF. DNA of the CDR3: TGTGCCAGCAGCGTAGGGAATAATGAAAAACTGTTTTTT.

Of note for this clone: At the DNA level, this CDR3 is encoded by other sequences in the same sample as well. The genes are TRBV2 and TRBJ2-7; D is unclear. This CDR3 spans 13 amino acids. Trimming took 1 base from V and 1 from J, leaving 5 bases between them. Per the germline V gene, CDR1 is SNHLY and CDR2 is FYNNEI. The CDR3 is CASSEGASYEQYF. The DNA for the CDR3 is TGTGCCAGCAGTGAAGGGGCATCCTACGAGCAGTACTTC.

The chain carries TRBV14 and TRBJ2-5; TRBD2 matches at 13 bases. CDR1 and CDR2 from the germline V gene are SGHDN and FVKESK. J gave up 4 bases and V 2 bases, and 4 bases lay outside the gene matches. The CDR3 totals 16 residues. CDR3 sequence reads: CASSQTSGGARETQYF. The CDR3 DNA is TGTGCCAGCAGCCAAACTAGCGGGGGGGCGAGAGAGACCCAGTACTTC. Full variable domain (missing parts from reference TRBV14 and TRBJ2-5): EAGVTQFPSHSVIEKGQTVTLRCDPISGHDNLYWYRRVMGKEIKFLLHFVKESKQDESGMPNNRFLAERTGGTYSTLKVQPAELEDSGVYFCASSQTSGGARETQYFGPGTRLLVL.

DNA for the CDR3: TGTGCCAGTAGTATGGAGGGGGAAACCTACGAGCAGTACTTC. This translates into CASSMEGETYEQYF. The chain couples TRBV19 to TRBJ2-7; either TRBD1 or TRBD2 may fit D (6 bases each). CDR3 length: 14 residues. Germline V gives CDR1 LNHDA, CDR2 SQIVND (reference sequence). V was pared by 3 bases and J by 2 bases, with 11 bases between.

The chain recombines TRBV7-9 with TRBJ1-1; TRBD1 is a possible D gene (5 bases). The V end was cut by 4 bases, the J end by 2 bases, with 11 bases between. The CDR3 covers 14 residues. Germline assignment: CDR1 SEHNR and CDR2 FQNEAQ (reference sequence). This CDR3 is CASSSPGPNTEAFF. The CDR3 coding sequence is TGTGCCAGCAGCTCTCCGGGACCCAACACTGAAGCTTTCTTT.

V is TRBV27 and J is TRBJ2-7; D is unresolved. This CDR3 region has 14 residues. Germline V gene sequence: CDR1 MNHEY, CDR2 SMNVEV (reference sequence). Trimming removed 2 bases from V and 1 base from J, with 9 bases in between. Here the CDR3 DNA reads TGTGCCAGCAGTTTAGGGTCCCGGTCCTACGAGCAGTACTTC. Amino acids: CASSLGSRSYEQYF.

The rearrangement uses TRBV7-9 and TRBJ2-7, with TRBD1 matching 9 bases. Germline-derived CDR1 and CDR2 are SEHNR and FQNEAQ (reference sequence). V shed 8 bases and J 4 bases; nucleotides not matched to a gene: 3. The CDR3 has 12 residues. CDR3 sequence reads: CASATGGYEQYF. The CDR3 DNA reads as TGTGCCAGCGCGACAGGGGGATACGAGCAGTACTTC. The variable domain in full, with the rest retrieved from reference TRBV7-9 and TRBJ2-7, is DTGVSQNPRHKITKRGQNVTFRCDPISEHNRLYWYRQTLGQGPEFLTYFQNEAQLEKSRLLSDRFSAERPKGSFSTLEIQRTEQGDSAMYLCASATGGYEQYFGPGTRLTVT.

This chain links TRBV9 with TRBJ1-1; 9 bases agree with TRBD1. Germline V gene data show CDR1 as SGDLS and CDR2 as YYNGEE. With 3 bases clipped from V and 1 base from J, the junction kept 7 bases outside the gene matches. The CDR3 is made up of 16 amino acids. Here the CDR3 DNA reads TGTGCCAGCAGCGGGACAGGGGTGGGTAGGAACACTGAAGCTTTCTTT. Translating gives CASSGTGVGRNTEAFF.

V is TRBV11-2 and J is TRBJ1-1; D unresolved. V lost 1 base and J 5 bases, leaving 11 bases between the germline ends. CDR1 is SGHAT and CDR2 is FQNNGV in the germline V gene. CDR3 length equals 14 residues. In DNA, the CDR3 is TGTGCCAGCAGCTTAGCCAGACCCGGGACTGAAGCTTTCTTT. Its protein is CASSLARPGTEAFF.

The chain combines TRBV27 with TRBJ2-1, with 8 bases that match TRBD2. V shed 6 bases and J 3 bases; nucleotides not matched to a gene: 10. Germline loops: CDR1 MNHEY, CDR2 SMNVEV (reference sequence). CDR3 length: 16 residues. This CDR3 is CASREGSGIVYNEQFF. The CDR3 nucleotides are TGTGCCAGCAGGGAAGGTAGCGGGATCGTCTACAATGAGCAGTTCTTC.